Presented here are 10 T cell receptor beta chains from one specimen sequenced in a study of cytomegalovirus exposure and HLA in healthy donors. Clones were sequenced by immunoSEQ multiplex PCR, and TCRdb holds only the in-frame ones, with some missing. Found here are approximately 120,000 clones, 85% to 95% of them singletons; the top ten hold 1% to 1.5%. Sequencing was done on a sample of PBMCs. These receptor sequences come from a young woman in good health and CMV-seronegative.

This chain joins TRBV7-9 and TRBJ1-1; 7 positions match TRBD1. Trimming took 5 bases from V and 3 from J; bases not matched to a gene: 3. CDR3 length equals 13 residues. The germline gives CDR1 SEHNR, CDR2 FQNEAQ (reference sequence). CDR3 loop: CASSPTGHTEAFF. In nucleotides, the CDR3 is TGTGCCAGCAGCCCGACAGGGCACACTGAAGCTTTCTTT.

The rearrangement joins TRBV6-5 to TRBJ2-5; a weak D match, TRBD2 (5 bases). The CDR3 extends over 15 amino acids. The V end lost 0 bases, the J end lost 5 bases, and 13 bases lay between the germline ends. The germline V gene has CDR1 MNHEY and CDR2 SVGAGI. CDR3 residues: CASSYSLEGGETQYF. CDR3 coding DNA: TGTGCCAGCAGTTACTCTCTAGAGGGTGGGGAGACCCAGTACTTC.

The genes are TRBV7-3 and TRBJ1-1; D gene unclear. The V and J ends lost 1 base and 0 bases respectively, with 18 bases between them. The CDR3 length is 18 residues. Germline V lookup: CDR1 SGHTA, CDR2 FQGTGA. The CDR3 coding sequence is TGTGCCAGCAGCTTAAGGAGGGCAGGAGAGAACATGAACACTGAAGCTTTCTTT. This sequence encodes CASSLRRAGENMNTEAFF.

The V call is TRBV11-3, the J call TRBJ2-2, with D possibly being TRBD1 (5 bases). The V gene lost 4 bases and the J gene lost 3 bases, with 9 bases spanning the gap. CDR3 size: 14 residues. The V gene's germline CDR1 is SGHNT and CDR2 YENEEA. The CDR3 loop reads CASSSTAYTGELFF. In nucleotides, the CDR3 is TGTGCCAGCAGCTCGACAGCTTACACCGGGGAGCTGTTTTTT.

The chain carries TRBV4-2 and TRBJ1-1; no firm D call. The CDR3 totals 15 residues. Germline CDR1 is LGHNA and CDR2 is YNFKEQ. The V end lost 1 base, the J end lost 1 base, and 10 bases lay between the germline ends. The CDR3 nucleotides read TGTGCCAGCAGCCAAGTACGGGCGGGGAACACTGAAGCTTTCTTT. As protein: CASSQVRAGNTEAFF.

This sequence joins TRBV15 and TRBJ2-3; TRBD2 matches at 13 bases. Trimming at V came to 1 base and at J to 11 bases, leaving 15 bases not matched to a gene. Germline CDR1 reads LNHNV; CDR2 reads YYDKDF (reference sequence). The CDR3 has 18 amino acids. The chain's CDR3 is CATSRGTWTSGRNRGQYF. DNA of the CDR3: TGTGCCACCAGCAGAGGAACCTGGACTAGCGGGAGAAACCGAGGGCAGTATTTT.

This clone was detected only once. V and J are TRBV4-1 and TRBJ2-7, with 10 bases lining up with TRBD1. Trimming at V came to 5 bases and at J to 1 base, leaving 5 bases not matched to a gene. CDR1 and CDR2 (germline): MGHRA, YSYEKL. The CDR3 has 15 residues. The CDR3 nucleotides read TGCGCCAGCAGCTACGGGACAGGGGTGTCCTACGAGCAGTACTTC. This gives the protein CASSYGTGVSYEQYF.

The J gene is TRBJ1-2, the V gene TRBV5-1, with 7 bases matching TRBD1. The germline V gene encodes CDR1 SGHRS and CDR2 YFSETQ. This CDR3 is 14 amino acids long. The junction had 7 bases not matched to a gene; V was cut back by 4 bases and J by 4 bases. CDR3 sequence reads: CASSPQGGAYGYTF. For the CDR3, the DNA is TGCGCCAGCAGCCCCCAGGGGGGCGCCTATGGCTACACCTTC.

This clone has just a few counts. V gene TRBV6-5 combines with J gene TRBJ1-6, with 9 nucleotides matching TRBD1. Germline V gene lookup returns CDR1 MNHEY and CDR2 SVGAGI. V shed 8 bases, J shed 9 bases, and the junction held 5 bases outside the gene matches. This CDR3 has 13 amino acids. For the CDR3, the DNA is TGTGCCAGCGGGACAGGGTGGGGTTCACCCCTCCACTTT. This encodes CASGTGWGSPLHF.

The rearrangement joins TRBV29-1 to TRBJ2-2, with 9 bases that match TRBD1. This CDR3 comprises 18 residues. The germline V gene encodes CDR1 SQVTM and CDR2 ANQGSEA. Unmatched junction bases numbered 19, after V lost 8 bases and J lost 3 bases. The DNA for the CDR3 is TGCAGCTCCCCGGCGTCCTCCAGCGGGACAGGGCACACCGGGGAGCTGTTTTTT. Protein product: CSSPASSSGTGHTGELFF.